The 10 T cell receptor beta chains given below trace back to one sample, sequenced in a study of OX40 agonist ivuxolimab in advanced cancers. The data were produced by immunoSEQ multiplex PCR, yet TCRdb's version contains in-frame clones alone and is incomplete. The table has approximately 12,000 clones, roughly two thirds seen once; the top ten hold around a quarter. This sample comprised CD4+ or CD8+ T cells sorted from blood, obtained in a trial of the OX40 agonist ivuxolimab. These TCRs come from an adult with an advanced solid tumor such as melanoma, head and neck, liver or kidney cancer.

The genes are TRBV5-1 and TRBJ2-2; D gene uncertain. This CDR3 region has 15 residues. Deletions cut 4 bases from V and 5 bases from J, with 15 bases between. Germline V gives CDR1 SGHRS, CDR2 YFSETQ. CDR3 sequence reads: CASSPDASATGELFF. The DNA of the CDR3 is TGCGCCAGCAGCCCAGACGCCAGCGCAACCGGGGAGCTGTTTTTT.

The CDR3 reads CASRGGQGASYEQYF. Written as DNA, the CDR3 is TGTGCCAGCAGGGGAGGACAGGGGGCGTCCTACGAGCAGTACTTC. The genes are TRBV11-2 and TRBJ2-7, with TRBD1 matching over 11 bases. This CDR3 is built from 15 residues. Looked up from germline, CDR1 is SGHAT and CDR2 is FQNNGV. V shed 6 bases, J shed 1 base, and the junction held 5 bases outside the gene matches.

The rearrangement uses TRBV4-1 and TRBJ2-6; tentatively, D is TRBD2 (5 bases). V was shortened by 1 base and J by 4 bases, with 17 bases between the two germline ends. This CDR3 is 18 amino acids long. The germline V gene encodes CDR1 MGHRA and CDR2 YSYEKL. This CDR3 reads CASSQGGSRGGGANVLTF. The CDR3 nucleotides are TGCGCCAGCAGCCAAGGAGGCAGCAGAGGAGGCGGGGCCAACGTCCTGACTTTC.

The V call is TRBV13, the J call TRBJ2-7, with D perhaps given as TRBD1 or TRBD2 (5 bases each). Trimming took 6 bases from V and 2 from J, leaving 14 bases between them. Germline CDR1 is PRHDT and CDR2 is FYEKMQ (reference sequence). The CDR3 is 14 residues long. The CDR3 loop reads CASRGLGEPYEQYF. For the CDR3, the DNA is TGTGCCAGCAGGGGATTGGGGGAACCCTACGAGCAGTACTTC.

The gene calls are TRBV28 and TRBJ1-6, with D perhaps TRBD1 (6 bases). From germline, CDR1 is MDHEN and CDR2 SYDVKM. There are 14 residues in the CDR3. Trimming shortened V by 11 bases and J by 6 bases, and 17 bases separated the two germline ends. The CDR3 reads CAGRPGTPNSPLHF. DNA of the CDR3: TGTGCCGGAAGACCCGGGACACCTAATTCACCCCTCCACTTT.

This chain connects TRBV6-1 to TRBJ1-5; D unresolved. Germline V gene lookup returns CDR1 MNHNS and CDR2 SASEGT. CDR3 length: 11 residues. The V and J ends lost 6 bases and 7 bases respectively, with 7 bases between them. The CDR3, as DNA: TGTGCCAGCAGAAGAGAACAGCCCCAGCATTTT. Its protein product is CASRREQPQHF.

The genes are TRBV28 and TRBJ2-3; no reliable D call. Per germline, CDR1 MDHEN and CDR2 SYDVKM. V was shortened by 1 base and J by 6 bases, with 8 bases between the two germline ends. CDR3 length: 13 amino acids. This chain's CDR3 is CASSLFIGDTQYF. CDR3 DNA sequence: TGTGCCAGCAGTTTATTTATAGGGGATACGCAGTATTTT.

This rearrangement joins TRBV28 to TRBJ2-3, with 8 bases aligning to TRBD2. V trimming: 3 bases; J trimming: 4 bases; junction bases outside the gene matches: 9. Germline V lookup: CDR1 MDHEN, CDR2 SYDVKM. The CDR3 contains 16 residues. CDR3 residues: CASSLEYGGAPDTQYF. The DNA of the CDR3 is TGTGCCAGCAGTTTGGAATACGGGGGGGCGCCAGATACGCAGTATTTT.

This sequence joins TRBV28 and TRBJ2-7, with D hard to call. Looked up from germline, CDR1 is MDHEN and CDR2 is SYDVKM. The V end lost 6 bases, the J end lost 6 bases, and 12 bases lay between the germline ends. The CDR3 contains 12 residues. The DNA of the CDR3 is TGTGCCAGCAGCCGGCTCCTCGGCGAGCAGTACTTC. Translation: CASSRLLGEQYF.

The chain has TRBV16 and TRBJ1-1; D gene unclear. This CDR3 region has 12 residues. Trimming removed 4 bases from V and 11 bases from J, with 14 bases in between. Looked up from germline, CDR1 is KGHSY and CDR2 is FQNENV. The CDR3 DNA reads as TGTGCCAGCAGCCTTAGAACGGGCACGGCTTTCTTT. It encodes CASSLRTGTAFF. Drawing the rest from reference TRBV16 and TRBJ1-1, the complete variable domain is GEEVAQTPKHLVRGEGQKAKLYCAPIKGHSYVFWYQQVLKNEFKFLISFQNENVFDETGMPKERFSAKCLPNSPCSLEIQATKLEDSAVYFCASSLRTGTAFFGQGTRLTVV.